This is a list of T cell receptor beta chains from one sample in a study of regulatory T cells in long-lasting Graves disease. In TCRdb, the multiplex PCR reads were re-called with MiXCR into one record per CDR3 protein. The sample contains more than 300,000 distinct CDR3 sequences, about 20% of which appear only once. The sequenced sample was peripheral blood mononuclear cells (PBMCs), obtained when the disease was refractory, from a patient treated with antithyroid drugs. The receptors were gathered from a female donor with Graves disease. Both conserved end residues are part of each CDR3.

j_gene: TRBJ2-3
v_gene: TRBV7-7
CDR3aa: CASSHQRTSGNTDTQYF

j_gene: TRBJ1-2
v_gene: TRBV7-9
CDR3aa: CASSSRAGRGYGYTF

j_gene: TRBJ1-1
v_gene: TRBV6-1
CDR3aa: CASIKGPDLEAFF

j_gene: TRBJ2-2
v_gene: TRBV19
CDR3aa: CASIPSPNTGELFF

j_gene: TRBJ2-5
v_gene: TRBV15
CDR3aa: CATSRDRVVRTQYF

j_gene: TRBJ2-7
v_gene: TRBV20-1
CDR3aa: CSVASGRREQYF

j_gene: TRBJ2-1
v_gene: TRBV12-3/TRBV12-4
CDR3aa: CASSKTSGRAFFNERFF

j_gene: TRBJ2-2
v_gene: TRBV6-1
CDR3aa: CASSRLAGSTGELFF

j_gene: TRBJ2-4
v_gene: TRBV2
CDR3aa: CASSGVGGLIQNIQYF

j_gene: TRBJ1-2
v_gene: TRBV2
CDR3aa: CASSPGQGVGDYGYTF

j_gene: TRBJ1-4
v_gene: TRBV2
CDR3aa: CASKEGARGKLFF

j_gene: TRBJ1-6
v_gene: TRBV20-1
CDR3aa: CSATPPGRGRNSPLHF

j_gene: TRBJ2-3
v_gene: TRBV20-1
CDR3aa: CSARTGSGSDTQYF

j_gene: TRBJ1-2
v_gene: TRBV20-1
CDR3aa: CSASSTGAYGYTF

j_gene: TRBJ2-5
v_gene: TRBV2
CDR3aa: CASRKDRGYQETQYF

j_gene: TRBJ1-2
v_gene: TRBV4-3
CDR3aa: CASSPTGTTNYGYTF

j_gene: TRBJ2-7
v_gene: TRBV12-3/TRBV12-4
CDR3aa: CASTGGTGGSYEQYF

j_gene: TRBJ1-6
v_gene: TRBV3-1
CDR3aa: CASSSSEWVGSPLHF

j_gene: TRBJ1-4
v_gene: TRBV7-9
CDR3aa: CASSLVGTEKLFF

j_gene: TRBJ1-1
v_gene: TRBV27
CDR3aa: CAVFRQGVTEAFF

j_gene: TRBJ2-2
v_gene: TRBV7-6
CDR3aa: CASSLHPSGSVAYTGELFF

j_gene: TRBJ1-5
v_gene: TRBV30
CDR3aa: CAWSGQGAQPQHF

j_gene: TRBJ1-2
v_gene: TRBV4-3
CDR3aa: CASSLDQEVYGYTF

j_gene: TRBJ1-5
v_gene: TRBV2
CDR3aa: CASSRIGTSNQPQHF

j_gene: TRBJ2-5
v_gene: TRBV6-1
CDR3aa: CASRRGGQETQYF

j_gene: TRBJ2-5
v_gene: TRBV28
CDR3aa: CASSSGGGSEETQYF

j_gene: TRBJ2-5
v_gene: TRBV20-1
CDR3aa: CSATRTSGQETQYF

j_gene: TRBJ1-1
v_gene: TRBV5-6
CDR3aa: CASSKGQGYTEAFF

j_gene: TRBJ1-1
v_gene: TRBV27
CDR3aa: CASSLYGGGPMNTEAFF

j_gene: TRBJ2-1
v_gene: TRBV5-6
CDR3aa: CASSLDRVSSYNEQFF

j_gene: TRBJ2-2
v_gene: TRBV20-1
CDR3aa: CSARVPMGLAVEDTGELFF

j_gene: TRBJ1-3
v_gene: TRBV11-2
CDR3aa: CASSLEWIMGNTIYF

j_gene: TRBJ1-2
v_gene: TRBV2
CDR3aa: CASGGGIHGYTF

j_gene: TRBJ1-6
v_gene: TRBV19
CDR3aa: CASSGYNSPLHF

j_gene: TRBJ2-2
v_gene: TRBV9
CDR3aa: CASSVEGGRFRAGELFF

j_gene: TRBJ2-1
v_gene: TRBV28
CDR3aa: CASTGGPSYNEQFF

j_gene: TRBJ1-4
v_gene: TRBV29-1
CDR3aa: CSVADRGQGEKLFF

j_gene: TRBJ2-2
v_gene: TRBV5-5
CDR3aa: CASSSWGGELFF

j_gene: TRBJ1-3
v_gene: TRBV12-3/TRBV12-4
CDR3aa: CASSPTGVVGNTIYF

j_gene: TRBJ1-1
v_gene: TRBV11-2
CDR3aa: CASSLTIQSPYSEAFF